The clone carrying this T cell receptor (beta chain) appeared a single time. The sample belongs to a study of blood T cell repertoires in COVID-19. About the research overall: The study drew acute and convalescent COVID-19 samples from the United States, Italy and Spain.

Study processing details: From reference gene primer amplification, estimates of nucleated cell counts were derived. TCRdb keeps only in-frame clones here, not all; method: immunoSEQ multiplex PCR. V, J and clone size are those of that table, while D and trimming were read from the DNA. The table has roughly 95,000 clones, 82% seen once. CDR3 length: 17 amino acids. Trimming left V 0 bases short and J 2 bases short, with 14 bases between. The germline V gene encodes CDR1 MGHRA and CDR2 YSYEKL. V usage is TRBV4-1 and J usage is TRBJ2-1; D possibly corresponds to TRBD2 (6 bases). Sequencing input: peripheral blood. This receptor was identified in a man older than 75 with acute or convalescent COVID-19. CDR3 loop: CASSQDPGLPPYNEQFF. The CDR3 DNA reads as TGCGCCAGCAGCCAAGATCCGGGACTCCCTCCCTACAATGAGCAGTTCTTC.